A selection of T cell receptor beta chains follows, all from one sample in a study of breast tumors, draining lymph nodes, adjacent tissues. TCRdb redid the calling of the multiplex PCR reads with MiXCR, one entry per CDR3 protein. Counted here are around 120,000 distinct CDR3 sequences, 20% occurring once; the ten biggest clones make up 3% to 4%. Sequencing used axillary lymph node tissue. Source of these receptors: a female donor with breast cancer. Some clones in this sample may be carry-over from other donors' samples. Both conserved end residues are part of each CDR3. D genes are given only for firm matches. For some rows the clone size is stated as once, few or many, or as a class when expanded; others skip it.

.	.	TRBV3-1	TRBJ1-3	CASSQAGTGNTIYF	TGTGCCAGCAGCCAAGCAGGGACTGGAAACACCATATATTTT
many	TRBD1	TRBV24-1	TRBJ2-7	CATSDPGTGGYEQYF	TGTGCCACCAGTGATCCCGGGACAGGGGGGTACGAGCAGTACTTC
.	.	TRBV20-1	TRBJ1-2	CSGQLLGLPEYGYTF	TGCAGCGGACAATTGCTCGGGTTGCCTGAATATGGCTACACCTTC
few	TRBD2	TRBV5-1	TRBJ2-2	CASRGGDTGELFF	TGCGCCAGCAGGGGAGGGGACACCGGGGAGCTGTTTTTT
many	.	TRBV24-1	TRBJ2-2	CATGGVNTGELFF	TGTGCCACCGGGGGAGTTAACACCGGGGAGCTGTTTTTT
many	TRBD1	TRBV10-3	TRBJ2-5	CAIRPGQGAETQYF	TGTGCCATCAGACCGGGACAGGGTGCAGAGACCCAGTACTTC
many	.	TRBV6-5	TRBJ1-2	CASSYSWGRTFGYTF	TGTGCCAGCAGTTACTCGTGGGGGCGAACCTTTGGCTACACCTTC
many	.	TRBV28	TRBJ2-7	CASSGSVAVSFHEQYF	TGTGCCAGCAGTGGTAGCGTTGCAGTATCCTTCCACGAGCAGTACTTC
many	.	TRBV3-1	TRBJ1-2	CASSPRTPRWGYTF	TGTGCCAGCAGCCCCCGGACCCCGAGGTGGGGCTACACCTTC
many	.	TRBV29-1	TRBJ2-5	CSTTSGRETQYF	TGCAGCACCACGTCAGGGAGAGAGACCCAGTACTTC
many	TRBD1	TRBV24-1	TRBJ1-2	CATSDETGSYGYTF	TGTGCCACCAGTGATGAGACAGGGAGCTATGGCTACACCTTC
many	.	TRBV7-9	TRBJ1-2	CASSRDGDLNYGYTF	TGTGCCAGCAGCCGGGACGGGGATCTTAACTATGGCTACACCTTC
many	TRBD1	TRBV24-1	TRBJ2-3	CATSGGGAIDTQYF	TGTGCCACCAGTGGAGGGGGCGCCATAGATACGCAGTATTTT
many	TRBD2	TRBV5-4	TRBJ2-7	CASSSSSGAYEQYF	TGTGCCAGCAGCTCCTCTAGCGGCGCCTACGAGCAGTACTTC
many	.	TRBV20-1	TRBJ1-2	CKAESGPRSDGYTF	TGCAAGGCGGAGAGTGGACCGCGGTCGGACGGCTACACCTTC
.	.	TRBV7-9	TRBJ1-1	CASSRRGYTEAFF	TGTGCCAGCAGTCGCAGGGGATACACTGAAGCTTTCTTT